A selection of T cell receptor beta chains follows, all from one sample in a study of cytomegalovirus exposure and HLA in healthy donors. The protocol was immunoSEQ multiplex PCR, while the TCRdb copy is restricted to in-frame clones and leaves out a portion. This listing includes 100,000 to 150,000 clones. Sample: PBMCs. These receptors all come from a man younger than 40 in good health and CMV-seronegative. The CDR3 runs from the conserved cysteine through the conserved F or W. The D gene is left open where the match is weak.

D gene: TRBD1
V gene: TRBV5-3
J gene: TRBJ2-3
CDR3 protein: CARSWTGQGGTDTQYF
CDR3 DNA: TGTGCCAGAAGCTGGACAGGACAGGGGGGCACAGATACGCAGTATTTT

D gene: TRBD2
V gene: TRBV19
J gene: TRBJ2-1
CDR3 protein: CASSKTSGLYNEQFF
CDR3 DNA: TGTGCCAGTAGTAAGACTAGCGGGTTATACAATGAGCAGTTCTTC

D gene: -
V gene: TRBV5-1
J gene: TRBJ2-1
CDR3 protein: CASSLGQVGSYNEQFF
CDR3 DNA: TGCGCCAGCAGCTTGGGACAGGTGGGTTCCTACAATGAGCAGTTCTTC

D gene: TRBD2
V gene: TRBV6-1
J gene: TRBJ2-7
CDR3 protein: CASSEPGLASEQYF
CDR3 DNA: TGTGCCAGCAGTGAACCGGGACTAGCGAGCGAGCAGTACTTC

D gene: -
V gene: TRBV9
J gene: TRBJ2-1
CDR3 protein: CASSPWRDPYNEQFF
CDR3 DNA: TGTGCCAGCAGCCCCTGGCGGGACCCCTACAATGAGCAGTTCTTC

D gene: TRBD1
V gene: TRBV7-8
J gene: TRBJ2-7
CDR3 protein: CASSPGTGYSYEQYF
CDR3 DNA: TGTGCCAGCAGCCCCGGGACAGGTTATTCCTACGAGCAGTACTTC

D gene: -
V gene: TRBV5-1
J gene: TRBJ2-3
CDR3 protein: CASRKTSTDTQYF
CDR3 DNA: TGCGCCAGCAGGAAGACTAGCACAGATACGCAGTATTTT

D gene: TRBD2
V gene: TRBV18
J gene: TRBJ2-7
CDR3 protein: CASSPAGVGDEQYF
CDR3 DNA: TGTGCCAGCTCACCCGCGGGAGTGGGTGACGAGCAGTACTTC

D gene: TRBD1
V gene: TRBV10-3
J gene: TRBJ1-2
CDR3 protein: CAIGNRTGGAGYTF
CDR3 DNA: TGTGCCATCGGAAACCGAACAGGGGGCGCGGGCTACACCTTC

D gene: TRBD2
V gene: TRBV7-7
J gene: TRBJ2-2
CDR3 protein: CASSLVASGSGELFF
CDR3 DNA: TGTGCCAGCAGCTTAGTGGCTAGCGGGAGCGGGGAGCTGTTTTTT

D gene: TRBD2
V gene: TRBV5-6
J gene: TRBJ2-1
CDR3 protein: CASSLGTSGSSYNEQFF
CDR3 DNA: TGTGCCAGCAGCTTGGGGACTAGCGGGAGCTCCTACAATGAGCAGTTCTTC

D gene: TRBD2
V gene: TRBV15
J gene: TRBJ2-1
CDR3 protein: CATSRAAGAGNEQFF
CDR3 DNA: TGTGCCACCAGCAGAGCAGCGGGAGCGGGCAATGAGCAGTTCTTC

D gene: -
V gene: TRBV5-4
J gene: TRBJ2-5
CDR3 protein: CATQLRREGETQYF
CDR3 DNA: TGTGCCACCCAGCTTAGGCGGGAAGGAGAGACCCAGTACTTC

D gene: -
V gene: TRBV6-5
J gene: TRBJ2-5
CDR3 protein: CASRKDSREQYF
CDR3 DNA: TGTGCCAGCAGAAAAGATAGTCGGGAGCAGTACTTC

D gene: -
V gene: TRBV19
J gene: TRBJ1-1
CDR3 protein: CASSISGQNTEAFF
CDR3 DNA: TGTGCCAGTAGTATTTCAGGGCAGAACACTGAAGCTTTCTTT

D gene: -
V gene: TRBV19
J gene: TRBJ1-1
CDR3 protein: CASMQGSTEAFF
CDR3 DNA: TGTGCCAGTATGCAGGGTAGTACTGAAGCTTTCTTT

D gene: TRBD2
V gene: TRBV7-2
J gene: TRBJ2-1
CDR3 protein: CASSLQTSSPYNEQFF
CDR3 DNA: TGTGCCAGCAGCCTTCAGACTAGCTCTCCCTACAATGAGCAGTTCTTC

D gene: TRBD1
V gene: TRBV28
J gene: TRBJ2-2
CDR3 protein: CASGTGGLNTGELFF
CDR3 DNA: TGTGCCAGCGGTACAGGGGGCCTCAACACCGGGGAGCTGTTTTTT

D gene: -
V gene: TRBV4-1
J gene: TRBJ1-5
CDR3 protein: CASSGPGAGPQHF
CDR3 DNA: TGCGCCAGCAGCGGGCCAGGGGCTGGGCCCCAGCATTTT

D gene: -
V gene: TRBV6-5
J gene: TRBJ2-3
CDR3 protein: CASSYGGRADTQYF
CDR3 DNA: TGTGCCAGCAGTTACGGGGGCAGAGCAGATACGCAGTATTTT

D gene: TRBD2
V gene: TRBV6-1
J gene: TRBJ2-3
CDR3 protein: CASSESPAGLAGVGGFTDTQYF
CDR3 DNA: TGTGCCAGCAGTGAAAGTCCTGCGGGACTAGCGGGAGTAGGGGGTTTCACAGATACGCAGTATTTT

D gene: -
V gene: TRBV11-3
J gene: TRBJ1-2
CDR3 protein: CASSFAGGYGYTF
CDR3 DNA: TGTGCCAGCAGCTTTGCAGGAGGATATGGCTACACCTTC

D gene: TRBD2
V gene: TRBV28
J gene: TRBJ2-7
CDR3 protein: CASRRLAGDKVQYF
CDR3 DNA: TGTGCCAGCAGGAGACTAGCGGGAGATAAGGTGCAGTACTTC

D gene: -
V gene: TRBV7-9
J gene: TRBJ2-1
CDR3 protein: CASSLAWRRGADEQFF
CDR3 DNA: TGTGCCAGCAGCTTAGCTTGGCGGAGGGGCGCAGATGAGCAGTTCTTC

D gene: -
V gene: TRBV4-2
J gene: TRBJ1-2
CDR3 protein: CASSPHPTGANYGYTF
CDR3 DNA: TGTGCCAGCAGCCCCCACCCGACGGGAGCTAACTATGGCTACACCTTC

D gene: TRBD2
V gene: TRBV11-2
J gene: TRBJ2-7
CDR3 protein: CASSLLLAVTSYEQYF
CDR3 DNA: TGTGCCAGCAGCTTACTTCTAGCGGTAACCTCCTACGAGCAGTACTTC

D gene: TRBD1
V gene: TRBV5-1
J gene: TRBJ2-2
CDR3 protein: CASSWRGTGGPGELFF
CDR3 DNA: TGCGCCAGCAGCTGGCGTGGGACAGGGGGCCCCGGGGAGCTGTTTTTT

D gene: TRBD2
V gene: TRBV14
J gene: TRBJ2-7
CDR3 protein: CASSQTPGTRGYEQYF
CDR3 DNA: TGTGCCAGCAGCCAAACACCCGGGACTAGAGGCTACGAGCAGTACTTC